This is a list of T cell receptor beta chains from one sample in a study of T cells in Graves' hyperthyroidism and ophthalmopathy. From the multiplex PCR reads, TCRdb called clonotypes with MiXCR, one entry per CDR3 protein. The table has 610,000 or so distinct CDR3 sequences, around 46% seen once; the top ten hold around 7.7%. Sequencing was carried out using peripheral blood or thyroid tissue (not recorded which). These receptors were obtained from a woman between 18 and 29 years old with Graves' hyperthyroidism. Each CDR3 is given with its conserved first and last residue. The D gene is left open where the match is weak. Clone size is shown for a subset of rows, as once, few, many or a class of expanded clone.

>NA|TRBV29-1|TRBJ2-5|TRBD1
CSVEWTGGETQYF
TGCAGCGTCGAGTGGACAGGGGGGGAGACCCAGTACTTC
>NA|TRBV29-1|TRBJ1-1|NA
CSVEVSSGSRYNEQFF
TGCAGCGTTGAAGTATCTAGCGGGAGTCGGTACAATGAGCAGTTCTTT
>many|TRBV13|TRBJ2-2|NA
CASFGHGENTGELFF
TGTGCCAGCTTTGGACACGGGGAGAACACCGGGGAGCTGTTTTTT
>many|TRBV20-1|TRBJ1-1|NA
CSARDPRSGNEAFF
TGCAGTGCTAGAGATCCTCGGTCAGGGAACGAAGCTTTCTTT
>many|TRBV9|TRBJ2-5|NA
CASSVAVITQKQETQYF
TGTGCCAGCAGCGTAGCCGTAATTACACAGAAACAAGAGACCCAGTACTTC
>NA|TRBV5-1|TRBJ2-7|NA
CASSLVLGLSNEQYF
TGCGCCAGCAGCTTGGTACTGGGCCTCAGCAACGAGCAGTACTTC
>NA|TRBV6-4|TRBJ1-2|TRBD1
CASLGQGAQAYGYTF
TGTGCCAGCTTGGGACAGGGGGCGCAAGCCTATGGCTACACCTTC
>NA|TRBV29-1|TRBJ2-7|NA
CSPRTATSSYEQYF
TGCAGCCCTCGGACAGCGACCAGCTCCTACGAGCAGTACTTC
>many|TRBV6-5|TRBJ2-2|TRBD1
CASSAPTGQGAWIGELFF
TGTGCCAGCAGTGCCCCCACGGGACAGGGGGCATGGATCGGGGAGCTGTTTTTT
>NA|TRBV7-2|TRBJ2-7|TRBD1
CASRRTGYYEQYF
TGTGCCAGCAGGCGGACAGGGTACTACGAGCAGTACTTC
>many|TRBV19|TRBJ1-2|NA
CASIPGSVSYSYTF
TGTGCCAGTATTCCGGGTTCGGTATCCTATAGCTACACCTTC
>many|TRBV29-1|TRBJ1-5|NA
CSVDSREGNQPQHF
TGCAGCGTTGACTCCAGGGAGGGCAATCAGCCCCAGCATTTT
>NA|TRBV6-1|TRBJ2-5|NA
CASSLFTAGDQETRYF
TGTGCCAGCAGCTTGTTTACGGCCGGGGATCAAGAGACCCGGTACTTC
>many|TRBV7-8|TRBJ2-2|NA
CASSLLAGPTGELFF
TGTGCCAGCAGCTTACTTGCGGGGCCCACCGGGGAGCTGTTTTTT
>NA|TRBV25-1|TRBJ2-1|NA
CASSWSGGGDSYNEQFF
TGTGCCAGCAGTTGGTCCGGTGGGGGAGACTCCTACAATGAGCAGTTCTTC
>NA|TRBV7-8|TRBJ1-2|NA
CASSLASGWALNYGYTF
TGTGCCAGCAGCTTAGCTTCAGGGTGGGCACTAAACTATGGCTACACCTTC
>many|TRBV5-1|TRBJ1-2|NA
CASSLDSTGTINYGYTF
TGCGCCAGCAGCTTGGATTCGACAGGAACGATTAACTATGGCTACACCTTC
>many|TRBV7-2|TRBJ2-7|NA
CASSQRGTGTVSSYEQYF
TGTGCCAGCAGCCAGAGAGGTACCGGGACGGTTAGCTCCTACGAGCAGTACTTC